Listed below are T cell receptor beta chains from one sample, sequenced in a study of identical twins. Each CDR3 protein is one row after TCRdb ran MiXCR on the 5' RACE reads. The table includes a few hundred thousand distinct CDR3 sequences, approximately 8.7% detected once. The sequencing sample was made of naive T cells sorted from blood. These receptors were collected from a woman in her forties or fifties in good health. Each CDR3 is given with its conserved first and last residue. The order of the fields is V gene, clone size, D gene, J gene, CDR3 protein, CDR3 DNA. D genes are given only for firm matches. Only part of the rows carry a size: once, few, many, or a class if the clone is expanded.

v_call: TRBV12-3/TRBV12-4
clone_size: many
d_call: .
j_call: TRBJ1-6
cdr3_aa: CASRRGLDSPLHF
cdr3_nt: TGTGCCAGCAGGAGGGGCTTGGATTCACCCCTCCACTTT

v_call: TRBV7-3
clone_size: few
d_call: TRBD2
j_call: TRBJ2-3
cdr3_aa: CASSLLASGSGSDTQYF
cdr3_nt: TGTGCCAGCAGCTTATTGGCTAGCGGGAGTGGTTCAGATACGCAGTATTTT

v_call: TRBV7-7
clone_size: .
d_call: .
j_call: TRBJ2-7
cdr3_aa: CASSLETGPGSEQYF
cdr3_nt: TGTGCTAGCAGCTTAGAGACAGGCCCGGGGAGCGAGCAGTACTTC

v_call: TRBV27
clone_size: many
d_call: TRBD2
j_call: TRBJ2-7
cdr3_aa: CASRMTSGYEQYF
cdr3_nt: TGTGCCAGCCGTATGACTAGCGGGTACGAGCAGTACTTC

v_call: TRBV6-1
clone_size: .
d_call: .
j_call: TRBJ1-1
cdr3_aa: CASSARAGYSEAFF
cdr3_nt: TGTGCCAGCAGTGCACGGGCCGGGTATTCTGAAGCTTTCTTT

v_call: TRBV12-3/TRBV12-4
clone_size: few
d_call: .
j_call: TRBJ1-5
cdr3_aa: CASSFRTSHQPQHF
cdr3_nt: TGTGCCAGCAGTTTTCGGACATCTCATCAGCCCCAGCATTTT

v_call: TRBV4-2
clone_size: .
d_call: .
j_call: TRBJ2-3
cdr3_aa: CASSERTQGADTQYF
cdr3_nt: TGTGCCAGCAGCGAAAGGACCCAAGGCGCAGATACGCAGTATTTT

v_call: TRBV9
clone_size: .
d_call: TRBD2
j_call: TRBJ2-7
cdr3_aa: CASSPEAGGRYEQYF
cdr3_nt: TGTGCCAGCAGCCCCGAAGCGGGAGGAAGGTACGAGCAGTACTTC

v_call: TRBV2
clone_size: .
d_call: .
j_call: TRBJ2-1
cdr3_aa: CAILRDSRGNNEQFF
cdr3_nt: TGTGCCATCCTAAGGGACTCTCGCGGAAACAATGAGCAGTTCTTC

v_call: TRBV9
clone_size: few
d_call: .
j_call: TRBJ1-2
cdr3_aa: CASSVEPDGAVYGYTF
cdr3_nt: TGTGCCAGCAGCGTAGAGCCGGACGGGGCGGTCTATGGCTACACCTTC